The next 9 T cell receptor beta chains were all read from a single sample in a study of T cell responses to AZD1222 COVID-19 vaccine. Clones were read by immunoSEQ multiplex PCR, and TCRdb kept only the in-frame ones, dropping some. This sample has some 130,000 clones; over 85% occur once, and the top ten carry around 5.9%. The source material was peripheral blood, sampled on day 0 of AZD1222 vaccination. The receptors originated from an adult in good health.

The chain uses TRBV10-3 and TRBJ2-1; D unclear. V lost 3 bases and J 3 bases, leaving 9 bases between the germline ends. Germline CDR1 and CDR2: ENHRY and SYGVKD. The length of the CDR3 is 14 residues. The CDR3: CAISDPTGYNEQFF. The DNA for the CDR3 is TGTGCCATCAGTGACCCCACTGGCTACAATGAGCAGTTCTTC.

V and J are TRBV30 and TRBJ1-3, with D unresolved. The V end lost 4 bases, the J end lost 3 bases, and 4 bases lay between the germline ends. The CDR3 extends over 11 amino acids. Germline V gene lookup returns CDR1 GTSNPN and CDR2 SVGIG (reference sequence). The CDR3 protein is CAWIDGNTIYF. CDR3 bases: TGTGCCTGGATTGATGGAAACACCATATATTTT.

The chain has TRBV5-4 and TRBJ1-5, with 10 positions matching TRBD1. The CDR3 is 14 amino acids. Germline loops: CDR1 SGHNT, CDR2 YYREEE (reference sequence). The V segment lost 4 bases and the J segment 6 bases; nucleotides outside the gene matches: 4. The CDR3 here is CASSPGQGGQPQHF. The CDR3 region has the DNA TGTGCCAGCAGCCCTGGACAGGGGGGTCAGCCCCAGCATTTT.

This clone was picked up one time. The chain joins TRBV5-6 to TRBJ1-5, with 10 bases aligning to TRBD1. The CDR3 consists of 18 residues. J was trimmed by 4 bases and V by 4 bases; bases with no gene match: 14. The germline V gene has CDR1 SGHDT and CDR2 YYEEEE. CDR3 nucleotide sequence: TGTGCCAGCAGCATCCGGGACAGGGGATCCCAACGGAATCAGCCCCAGCATTTT. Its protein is CASSIRDRGSQRNQPQHF.

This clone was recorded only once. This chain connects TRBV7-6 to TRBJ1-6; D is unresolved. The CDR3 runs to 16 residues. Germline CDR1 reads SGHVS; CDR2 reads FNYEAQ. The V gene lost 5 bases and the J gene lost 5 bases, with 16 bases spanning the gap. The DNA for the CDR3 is TGTGCCAGCAGCCCGGGCCCTACCAGACATAATTCACCCCTCCACTTT. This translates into CASSPGPTRHNSPLHF.

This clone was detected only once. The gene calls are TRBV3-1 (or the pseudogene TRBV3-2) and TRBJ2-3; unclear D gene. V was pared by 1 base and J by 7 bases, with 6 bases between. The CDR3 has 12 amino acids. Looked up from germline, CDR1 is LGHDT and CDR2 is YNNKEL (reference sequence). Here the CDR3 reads CASSQGSYTQYF. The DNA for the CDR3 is TGTGCCAGCAGCCAAGGGTCCTATACGCAGTATTTT.

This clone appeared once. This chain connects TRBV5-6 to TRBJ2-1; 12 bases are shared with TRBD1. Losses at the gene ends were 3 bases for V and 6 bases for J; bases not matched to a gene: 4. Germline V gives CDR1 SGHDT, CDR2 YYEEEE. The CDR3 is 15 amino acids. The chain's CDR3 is CASSSRDRGPNEQFF. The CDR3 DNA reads TGTGCCAGCAGCTCGAGGGACAGGGGGCCCAATGAGCAGTTCTTC.

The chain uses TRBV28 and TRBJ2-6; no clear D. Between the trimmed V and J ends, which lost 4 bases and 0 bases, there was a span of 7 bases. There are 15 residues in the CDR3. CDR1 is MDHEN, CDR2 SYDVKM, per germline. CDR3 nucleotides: TGTGCCAGCAGTTCTCCAGGCTCTGGGGCCAACGTCCTGACTTTC. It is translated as CASSSPGSGANVLTF. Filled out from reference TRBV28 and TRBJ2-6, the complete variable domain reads DVKVTQSSRYLVKRTGEKVFLECVQDMDHENMFWYRQDPGLGLRLIYFSYDVKMKEKGDIPEGYSVSREKKERFSLILESASTNQTSMYLCASSSPGSGANVLTFGAGSRLTVL.

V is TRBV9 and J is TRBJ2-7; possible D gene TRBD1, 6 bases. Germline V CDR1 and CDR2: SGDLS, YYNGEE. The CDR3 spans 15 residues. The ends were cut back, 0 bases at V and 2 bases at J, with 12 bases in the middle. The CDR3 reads CASSVGVDSPYEQYF. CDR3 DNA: TGTGCCAGCAGCGTAGGGGTGGACAGCCCCTACGAGCAGTACTTC.